Below are 17 T cell receptor beta chains sequenced from a single sample in a study of ipilimumab plus nivolumab after autologous stem cell transplantation (dated by TCRdb to the early 2020s). Libraries were built with the immunoSEQ multiplex PCR assay. TCRdb took this table from immuneACCESS and kept in-frame rearrangements with V and J called. Such tables lack part of the clones; where checked against another copy, unresolved V genes explain under half of the gap, and the rest is unexplained. The sample has about 16,000 clones on record, less than 75% of them singletons. The ten largest account for more than 20% of the sample. The input for sequencing was PBMCs, taken in a trial of ipilimumab plus nivolumab as post-transplant consolidation. The receptors stem from a male donor with diffuse large B-cell lymphoma.

This chain connects TRBV5-1 to TRBJ1-4, with 7 positions matching TRBD1. From germline, CDR1 is SGHRS and CDR2 YFSETQ. The CDR3 is 14 amino acids. V gave up 1 base and J gave up 5 bases; unmatched junction bases: 2. CDR3 sequence (DNA): TGCGCCAGCAGCTTGCGGGACAGCAATGAAAAACTGTTTTTT. Its translation is CASSLRDSNEKLFF.

V is TRBV28 and J is TRBJ2-1, with TRBD2 identical over 9 bases. The CDR3 has 16 residues. The J segment lost 4 bases and the V segment lost 7 bases, leaving 11 bases of the junction unmatched. Looked up from germline, CDR1 is MDHEN and CDR2 is SYDVKM. The CDR3 region has the DNA TGTGCCAGCACCACGGAGGCGGGAGGGCCTTACAATGAGCAGTTCTTC. It encodes CASTTEAGGPYNEQFF.

A few counts support this clone. This chain links TRBV2 with TRBJ2-7; D gene ambiguous. CDR1 and CDR2 from the germline V gene are SNHLY and FYNNEI. Deletions cut 3 bases from V and 0 bases from J, with 6 bases between. This CDR3 region has 13 residues. The CDR3 DNA reads TGTGCCAGCAGTGAGGAGTACTCCTACGAGCAGTACTTC. This sequence encodes CASSEEYSYEQYF.

The chain combines TRBV6-1 with TRBJ1-2; D is perhaps TRBD1 (5 bases). The V gene lost 1 base and the J gene lost 0 bases, with 9 bases spanning the gap. Germline V gene lookup returns CDR1 MNHNS and CDR2 SASEGT. The CDR3 length is 15 residues. The CDR3 bases are TGTGCCAGCAGTGAAGTAACAGGTTCTAACTATGGCTACACCTTC. Protein product: CASSEVTGSNYGYTF.

The chain carries TRBV7-2 and TRBJ1-1, with no clear D. Germline CDR1 and CDR2: SGHTA and FQGNSA. With 5 bases removed from V and 0 bases from J, the gap between germline ends came to 10 bases. This CDR3 contains 14 residues. Here the CDR3 DNA reads TGTGCCAGCAGCCCTCAGGTGATGAACACTGAAGCTTTCTTT. Its translation is CASSPQVMNTEAFF. The variable domain in full, with the rest retrieved from reference TRBV7-2 and TRBJ1-1, is GAGVSQSPSNKVTEKGKDVELRCDPISGHTALYWYRQSLGQGLEFLIYFQGNSAPDKSGLPSDRFSAERTGGSVSTLTIQRTQQEDSAVYLCASSPQVMNTEAFFGQGTRLTVV.

The rearrangement uses TRBV5-8 and TRBJ1-4; D might be TRBD1 (5 bases). Between the trimmed V and J ends, which lost 4 bases and 7 bases, there was a span of 20 bases. Germline V gene sequence: CDR1 SGHTS, CDR2 YDEGEE. This CDR3 contains 16 residues. The DNA for the CDR3 is TGTGCCAGCAGCCAATCAGGGCAGGCGGCAGGTGAAAAACTGTTTTTT. This sequence encodes CASSQSGQAAGEKLFF.

This clone ranks as large. The CDR3 here is CASSLNAGGEKLFF. CDR3 bases: TGTGCCAGCAGTTTAAACGCAGGGGGTGAAAAACTGTTTTTT. This chain joins TRBV27 and TRBJ1-4; 7 positions match TRBD1. This CDR3 has 14 amino acids. V shed 2 bases and J 7 bases; nucleotides not matched to a gene: 4. Germline lookup yields CDR1 MNHEY and CDR2 SMNVEV (reference sequence).

The chain joins TRBV5-1 to TRBJ1-3; 9 nucleotides match TRBD1. Germline trimming cut 4 bases from V and 0 bases from J; bases unmatched to any gene: 8. Looked up from germline, CDR1 is SGHRS and CDR2 is YFSETQ. CDR3 length equals 17 residues. The CDR3 protein is CASSPEATGGSGNTIYF. CDR3 in DNA: TGCGCCAGCAGCCCGGAGGCGACAGGGGGCTCTGGAAACACCATATATTTT.

The gene calls are TRBV6-1 and TRBJ1-2, with 8 bases lining up with TRBD1. The ends lost 6 bases at V and 6 bases at J; junction bases unmatched: 12. Per the germline V gene, CDR1 is MNHNS and CDR2 is SASEGT. This CDR3 spans 15 amino acids. The CDR3 DNA is TGTGCCAGCAGGGAAAGTACCGGGACAGGACATGGCTACACCTTC. This encodes CASRESTGTGHGYTF.

The chain carries TRBV27 and TRBJ2-1; TRBD2 matches 11 bases. The CDR3 is made up of 16 amino acids. Trimming cost V 3 bases and J 3 bases; bases outside gene matches: 4. Germline-derived CDR1 and CDR2 are MNHEY and SMNVEV (reference sequence). CDR3 in amino acids: CASSFNLAGGYNEQFF. In DNA form, the CDR3 reads TGTGCCAGCAGTTTCAACCTAGCGGGAGGCTACAATGAGCAGTTCTTC.

The chain is built from TRBV5-5 and TRBJ1-2; D call uncertain. The germline gives CDR1 SGHKS, CDR2 YYEKEE (reference sequence). The CDR3 loop spans 14 amino acids. V dropped 2 bases and J dropped 4 bases, with 12 bases sitting between them. The CDR3 reads CASSLTVEPYGYTF. CDR3 nucleotide sequence: TGTGCCAGCAGCTTAACCGTTGAGCCCTATGGCTACACCTTC.

J is TRBJ1-1 and V is TRBV9; no reliable D call. Trimming took 0 bases from V and 4 from J, leaving 7 bases between them. This CDR3 is 13 amino acids long. CDR1 and CDR2 from the germline V gene are SGDLS and YYNGEE. The CDR3 loop is CASSVGRFTEAFF. The CDR3 coding sequence is TGTGCCAGCAGCGTAGGTCGGTTCACTGAAGCTTTCTTT. Looking up the rest from reference TRBV9 and TRBJ1-1 gives the full variable domain: DSGVTQTPKHLITATGQRVTLRCSPRSGDLSVYWYQQSLDQGLQFLIQYYNGEERAKGNILERFSAQQFPDLHSELNLSSLELGDSALYFCASSVGRFTEAFFGQGTRLTVV.

This sequence joins TRBV7-3 and TRBJ2-1, with 13 bases lining up with TRBD2. Germline values: CDR1 SGHTA, CDR2 FQGTGA. With 2 bases clipped from V and 9 bases from J, the junction kept 4 bases outside the gene matches. The CDR3 contains 15 residues. The CDR3 loop reads CASSLGTSGIREQFF. CDR3 in DNA: TGTGCCAGCAGCTTAGGGACTAGCGGGATTCGTGAGCAGTTCTTC.

This clone was seen only a few times. The chain combines TRBV5-5 with TRBJ2-1, with 9 nucleotides matching TRBD2. V was pared by 3 bases and J by 5 bases, with 6 bases of the junction left unmatched. The germline V gene has CDR1 SGHKS and CDR2 YYEKEE (reference sequence). This CDR3 comprises 15 residues. DNA of the CDR3: TGTGCCAGCAGCTCAAGGGTAGCGGGGGACAATGAGCAGTTCTTC. This codes for CASSSRVAGDNEQFF.

For this clone: The junction and the germline gene differ at one end; a read error may be behind it. This sequence joins TRBV7-7 and TRBJ2-5, with 9 bases identical to TRBD2. The germline V gene has CDR1 SSHAT and CDR2 FNYEAQ (reference sequence). CDR3 length: 16 residues. CDR3: CASSLRSGGGAETQYF. The CDR3 nucleotides are TGTGCTAGCAGCTTAAGGTCGGGCGGGGGGGCAGAGACCCAGTACTTC. The variable domain in full, with the rest retrieved from reference TRBV7-7 and TRBJ2-5, is GAGVSQSPRYKVTKRGQDVTLRCDPISSHATLYWYQQALGQGPEFLTYFNYEAQPDKSGLPSDRFSAERPEGSISTLTIQRTEQRDSAMYRCASSLRSGGGAETQYFGPGTRLLVL.

V is TRBV27 and J is TRBJ2-7; D is ambiguous. The germline V gene encodes CDR1 MNHEY and CDR2 SMNVEV (reference sequence). The CDR3 contains 13 residues. Trimming pared 6 bases from V and 5 bases from J, leaving 14 bases between. The CDR3 DNA sequence: TGTGCCAGCAGGTCCCCCTCAGAGAACGAGCAGTACTTC. Residues: CASRSPSENEQYF.

J is TRBJ2-2 and V is TRBV19; D ambiguous. The CDR3 is made up of 14 amino acids. Trimming pared 7 bases from V and 5 bases from J, leaving 14 bases between. Germline loops: CDR1 LNHDA, CDR2 SQIVND (reference sequence). The CDR3 DNA reads as TGTGCCAGTACCACAAGGGTCTTGACCGGGGAGCTGTTTTTT. It encodes CASTTRVLTGELFF.